The rows below give T cell receptor beta chains drawn from one sample of a study of shared clonotypes between healthy human individuals. Assay used: immunoSEQ multiplex PCR; TCRdb lists only in-frame clones, some missing. The sample carries under 600,000 clones, just over 75% recorded once. Sequences were obtained from PBMCs. These receptor sequences come from a woman between 35 and 50 years old in good health. Some clones in this sample may be carry-over from other donors' samples. Each CDR3 is given with its conserved first and last residue. D genes are given only for firm matches. Size is omitted from some rows. Given values are once, few, many or a class for expanded clones.

>TRBJ2-7|.|TRBV27|.
TGTGCCAGCAGTTTGCGAGGGCCTCACGAGCAGTACTTC
CASSLRGPHEQYF
>TRBJ2-7|TRBD1|TRBV7-6|few
TGTGCCAGCAGCTTCCTACAGGGGAGCGAGCAGTACTTC
CASSFLQGSEQYF
>TRBJ1-2|TRBD1|TRBV5-4|.
TGTGCCAGCAGCCCTAGGACAGGAAACTATGGCTACACCTTC
CASSPRTGNYGYTF
>TRBJ2-7|TRBD2|TRBV9|.
TGTGCCAGCAGCGTAACTAGCGGGAGCCTCTACGAGCAGTACTTC
CASSVTSGSLYEQYF
>TRBJ2-1|TRBD2|TRBV7-6|.
TGTGCCAGCAGCTTGGGACTACACAATGAGCAGTTCTTC
CASSLGLHNEQFF
>TRBJ2-3|TRBD2|TRBV5-8|.
TGTGCCAGCAGCCTTAGCGGGAGGGCCTTAGATACGCAGTATTTT
CASSLSGRALDTQYF
>TRBJ1-5|.|TRBV19|.
TGTGCCAGTAGTATTGGGACGGGCGCCAAGGAGCCCCAGCATTTT
CASSIGTGAKEPQHF
>TRBJ2-7|.|TRBV7-2|once
TGTGCCAGCACCCCCGGCAGGGACTACGAGCAGTACTTC
CASTPGRDYEQYF
>TRBJ2-7|.|TRBV18|.
TGTGCCAGCTCACCGAATGCCTACGAGCAGTACTTC
CASSPNAYEQYF
>TRBJ1-3|.|TRBV9|.
TGTGCCAGCAGCGTAGAAGGGGGGAAGAGAACTGGAAACACCATATATTTT
CASSVEGGKRTGNTIYF
>TRBJ2-5|.|TRBV11-2|.
TGTGCCAGCAGCTTCGAGGTTCTGACGCAAGAGACCCAGTACTTC
CASSFEVLTQETQYF
>TRBJ2-7|.|TRBV29-1|.
TGCAGCGTGGGGACGGTCAACTCCTACGAGCAGTACTTC
CSVGTVNSYEQYF
>TRBJ2-1|TRBD2|TRBV19|.
TGTGCCAGTAGTATACTAGCGGTGAGCTCCAATGAGCAGTTCTTC
CASSILAVSSNEQFF
>TRBJ2-1|.|TRBV5-1|few
TGCGCCAGCAGCCCCCTGAGGGGGGGCGACTACAATGAGCAGTTCTTC
CASSPLRGGDYNEQFF
>TRBJ1-1|.|TRBV11-3|.
TGTGCCAGCAGCTCACAATCAGATGAAGCTTTCTTT
CASSSQSDEAFF
>TRBJ1-4|TRBD1|TRBV11-2|.
TGTGCCAGCAGAAGGACAGGGGGGAGTGAAAAACTGTTTTTT
CASRRTGGSEKLFF
>TRBJ2-7|TRBD2|TRBV4-2|once
TGTGCCAGCAGCCACCAACTAGCGGGAGGAAACTACGAGCAGTACTTC
CASSHQLAGGNYEQYF
>TRBJ2-1|TRBD2|TRBV28|.
TGTGCCAGCAGTTTACGGGGCGGGAGTTCCTACAATGAGCAGTTCTTC
CASSLRGGSSYNEQFF
>TRBJ2-7|.|TRBV28|.
TGTGCCAGCAGCCTCAGGAGCTCCTACGAGCAGTACTTC
CASSLRSSYEQYF
>TRBJ2-1|.|TRBV18|.
TGTGCCAGCTCAGGAGACAACGGCAATGAGCAGTTCTTC
CASSGDNGNEQFF
>TRBJ1-2|.|TRBV7-2|.
TGTGCCAGCAGCTTAGGGACCAGCTATGGCTACACCTTC
CASSLGTSYGYTF
>TRBJ2-1|.|TRBV7-2|.
TGTGCCAGCAGCTTAGACAGGTCCTACAATGAGCAGTTCTTC
CASSLDRSYNEQFF
>TRBJ2-1|TRBD2|TRBV19|.
TGTGCCAGTAGTATTCCGGGCGGGAGGCCCTACAATGAGCAGTTCTTC
CASSIPGGRPYNEQFF
>TRBJ2-2|.|TRBV5-1|once
TGCGCCAGCAGCTCGTCGGGCCCTCCCGGGGAGCTGTTTTTT
CASSSSGPPGELFF
>TRBJ1-5|TRBD1|TRBV6-5|many
TGTGCCAGCAGGTCTACAGGGGTGGGCAATCAGCCCCAGCATTTT
CASRSTGVGNQPQHF
>TRBJ1-1|.|TRBV7-3|.
TGTGCCAGCAGCTCCCAGAGAGGTCGGGAAGCTTTCTTT
CASSSQRGREAFF
>TRBJ2-7|.|TRBV7-8|.
TGTGCCAGCAGCGCCCATGGCGGTCCCTACGAGCAGTACTTC
CASSAHGGPYEQYF
>TRBJ2-6|.|TRBV7-7|.
TGTGCTAGCAGCCCCAAGGGAGGTGGGGCCAACGTCCTGACTTTC
CASSPKGGGANVLTF
>TRBJ2-1|TRBD2|TRBV6-6|.
TGTGCCAGCAGTTCTAGCGGGTCCCTCTCCTACAATGAGCAGTTCTTC
CASSSSGSLSYNEQFF
>TRBJ2-7|TRBD1|TRBV30|once
TGTGCCTGGAGTGTACCCGACAGGGGGAGTAACCACGAGCAGTACTTC
CAWSVPDRGSNHEQYF
>TRBJ1-2|TRBD1|TRBV28|few
TGTGCCAGCAGTTCCCCGTGGACAGGAGTTAACTATGGCTACACCTTC
CASSSPWTGVNYGYTF
>TRBJ2-7|.|TRBV19|.
TGTGCCAGTAGTAACACGGGAGAAGGGTACGAGCAGTACTTC
CASSNTGEGYEQYF
>TRBJ1-2|.|TRBV20-1|.
TGCAGTGCTAGAATCGCCCAGGGCTACACCTTC
CSARIAQGYTF
>TRBJ2-5|.|TRBV11-2|few
TGTGCCAGCAGCTATCGGGGAGCGGATCAAGAGACCCAGTACTTC
CASSYRGADQETQYF
>TRBJ1-1|.|TRBV7-3|.
TGTGCCAGCAGCTTAAATGGAGAGAACACTGAAGCTTTCTTT
CASSLNGENTEAFF
>TRBJ1-2|.|TRBV27|.
TGTGCCAGCAGTTTCTACAGGGATGGCGATGGCTACACCTTC
CASSFYRDGDGYTF
>TRBJ2-1|TRBD2|TRBV5-1|.
TGCGCCAGCAGCTTGGTCCCCGGGGGCGGGGGGGCCTACAATGAGCAGTTCTTC
CASSLVPGGGGAYNEQFF
>TRBJ1-1|.|TRBV6-5|.
TGTGCCAGCAGTGCTAGGACCACTGAAGCTTTCTTT
CASSARTTEAFF
>TRBJ1-1|TRBD1|TRBV5-1|.
TGCGCCAGCAGCTTTTACAGGGGGGGAGACACTGAAGCTTTCTTT
CASSFYRGGDTEAFF
>TRBJ1-2|.|TRBV27|.
TGTGCCAACCTACCGTACGGACTGCTATATGGCTACACCTTC
CANLPYGLLYGYTF
>TRBJ2-1|.|TRBV7-9|.
TGTGCCAGCAGCTCCATCGGGGGGCAGTTCTTC
CASSSIGGQFF